This T cell receptor beta chain was profiled in a study of blood T cell repertoires in COVID-19. Study overall: Nucleic acid was either cDNA or gDNA, and it came from T cells, B-cell-depleted T cells, or PBMCs.

This study enrolled people aged 18 to 89 from about 24 US geographic areas. Participants reported their clinical history, and cohort assignment relied on those reports. Per the authors' pipeline: Scientists estimated how many nucleated cells there were by amplifying reference gene primers. The table came from immunoSEQ multiplex PCR; TCRdb's copy has only in-frame clones and leaves some out. The DNA gave D and trimming, while V, J and clone size come from that table. The sample lists about 370,000 clones, more than 85% occurring once. Trimming at V came to 3 bases and at J to 11 bases, leaving 11 bases not matched to a gene. The germline CDR1 and CDR2 sequences are SGHTA and FQGNSA. The CDR3 sequence is 15 residues long.

The chain recombines TRBV7-2 with TRBJ2-3; 10 bases match TRBD2. Sequencing was carried out using PBMCs or T cells enriched from blood (not recorded which). The source is a woman aged 40 to 49 who had been exposed to COVID-19. The CDR3 region is CASSLTGTSVQGQYF. In nucleotides, the CDR3 is TGTGCCAGCAGCTTGACCGGGACTAGCGTACAAGGGCAGTATTTT.